The 20 T cell receptor beta chains given below trace back to one sample, sequenced in a study of glioma-infiltrating T cells. Using RNA template, CDR3s of TCR alpha and beta were amplified with iRepertoire arm-PCR. TCRdb redid the calling of the multiplex PCR reads with MiXCR, one entry per CDR3 protein. The sample has over 130,000 distinct CDR3 sequences, about two fifths seen once. The sequencing input was glioma tissue, nonneoplastic brain tissue, or PBMCs (not recorded which). The source of these receptors is a human donor with low-grade glioma or glioblastoma, undergoing nonglioma brain surgery, or in good health (not recorded which).

This clonotype was picked up a small number of times. V usage is TRBV7-2 and J usage is TRBJ2-7; D call uncertain. Germline loops: CDR1 SGHTA, CDR2 FQGNSA. Trimming pared 1 base from V and 5 bases from J, leaving 12 bases between. The CDR3 length is 14 residues. CDR3 protein: CASSLGFWLDEQYF. For the CDR3, the DNA is TGTGCCAGCAGCTTAGGGTTTTGGCTCGACGAGCAGTACTTC.

This clonotype was seen just once. The J gene is TRBJ1-2, the V gene TRBV7-9; 12 bases agree with TRBD1. With V trimmed by 5 bases and J by 6 bases, 10 bases remained unmatched. The CDR3 loop spans 16 amino acids. Germline loops: CDR1 SEHNR, CDR2 FQNEAQ (reference sequence). The chain's CDR3 is CASSSSPGQGADGYTF. In DNA form, the CDR3 reads TGTGCCAGCAGCAGCAGTCCGGGACAGGGGGCCGATGGCTACACCTTC.

This clonotype was counted a few times. The rearrangement joins TRBV4-1 to TRBJ1-5, with no clear D. V lost 2 bases, J lost 3 bases, and 5 bases lay in between. Germline assignment: CDR1 MGHRA and CDR2 YSYEKL. This CDR3 has 13 residues. The CDR3 spells CASSQYSNQPQHF. As DNA, the CDR3 is TGCGCCAGCAGCCAATACTCCAATCAGCCCCAGCATTTT.

The chain employs TRBV20-1 and TRBJ2-7; 13 nucleotides line up with TRBD2. Germline CDR1 DFQATT, CDR2 SNEGSKA (reference sequence). Losses at the gene ends were 5 bases for V and 4 bases for J; bases not matched to a gene: 5. The CDR3 totals 14 residues. In DNA form, the CDR3 reads TGCAGTGCTCACCCGACTAGCGGGGGGTACGAGCAGTACTTC. It translates to CSAHPTSGGYEQYF.

This clonotype was counted at least ten times. The J gene is TRBJ2-3, the V gene TRBV20-1; D not certain. Germline-derived CDR1 and CDR2 are DFQATT and SNEGSKA (reference sequence). CDR3 size: 14 residues. V lost 3 bases, J lost 3 bases, and 13 bases lay in between. The CDR3, as DNA: TGCAGTGCTAGCCCTCTCGGCGGAACAGATACGCAGTATTTT. Its translation: CSASPLGGTDTQYF.

The chain uses TRBV7-6 and TRBJ2-7; a possible D gene is TRBD1 (5 bases). Germline CDR1 is SGHVS and CDR2 is FNYEAQ. With 3 bases removed from V and 3 bases from J, the gap between germline ends came to 12 bases. The CDR3 has 14 residues. The CDR3 loop is CASSLGGAYYEQYF. CDR3 DNA: TGTGCCAGCAGCTTGGGTGGGGCCTACTACGAGCAGTACTTC.

The J gene is TRBJ2-3, the V gene TRBV20-1, with D possibly TRBD2 on 5 matching bases. Looked up from germline, CDR1 is DFQATT and CDR2 is SNEGSKA (reference sequence). CDR3 length equals 13 residues. In DNA form, the CDR3 reads TGCAGCTCCGATTGGGAGAGAACAGATACGCAGTATTTT. Translation: CSSDWERTDTQYF.

The chain couples TRBV2 to TRBJ2-3; 11 nucleotides line up with TRBD2. There are 15 residues in the CDR3. Losses at the gene ends were 7 bases for V and 4 bases for J; bases not matched to a gene: 7. Germline CDR1 and CDR2: SNHLY and FYNNEI. CDR3 residues: CASTLTSGVPDTQYF. CDR3 sequence (DNA): TGTGCCAGCACCTTGACTAGCGGGGTACCAGATACGCAGTATTTT.

Ten or more counts support this clonotype. The gene calls are TRBV10-3 and TRBJ1-1; 9 positions agree with TRBD1. Germline V lookup: CDR1 ENHRY, CDR2 SYGVKD. CDR3 length: 13 residues. With 10 bases clipped from V and 5 bases from J, the junction kept 8 bases outside the gene matches. DNA for the CDR3: TGTGCCACCGGGGACAGGGTGAGAACTGAAGCTTTCTTT. This gives the protein CATGDRVRTEAFF.

The rearrangement uses TRBV19 and TRBJ2-3, with D possibly TRBD1 on 6 matching bases. Germline CDR1 and CDR2: LNHDA and SQIVND (reference sequence). The CDR3 is 15 residues long. The V end was cut by 3 bases, the J end by 2 bases, with 12 bases between. The CDR3 sequence: CASSMVGDNTDTQYF. CDR3 DNA sequence: TGTGCCAGTAGTATGGTCGGGGACAACACAGATACGCAGTATTTT.

The V and J genes are TRBV3-1 and TRBJ1-5; D unresolved. V lost 0 bases, J lost 6 bases, and 9 bases lay in between. CDR1 LGHDT and CDR2 YNNKEL come from the germline V gene (reference sequence). This CDR3 region has 14 residues. CDR3 loop: CASSQEPGGQPQHF. The CDR3 DNA is TGTGCCAGCAGCCAAGAGCCCGGCGGTCAGCCCCAGCATTTT.

The genes are TRBV28 and TRBJ2-7; D is perhaps TRBD1 or TRBD2 (5 bases each). V was cut by 4 bases and J by 2 bases, with 9 bases left in between. Germline CDR1 MDHEN, CDR2 SYDVKM. The length of the CDR3 is 13 residues. The CDR3: CASSWDGAYEQYF. The CDR3 region has the DNA TGTGCCAGCAGTTGGGACGGAGCCTACGAGCAGTACTTC.

Only a few counts were recorded for this clonotype. The DNA of the CDR3 is TGCAGCGCAGACTCAGATCAGTCAAGGGGGCAGTTCTTC. Translating gives CSADSDQSRGQFF. V usage is TRBV29-1 and J usage is TRBJ2-1, with a tentative D call TRBD1 (5 bases). The CDR3 is made up of 13 amino acids. CDR1 and CDR2 (germline): SQVTM, ANQGSEA. V was pared by 7 bases and J by 12 bases, with 22 bases between.

The chain has TRBV27 and TRBJ2-1; TRBD2 is a possible D gene (6 bases). Trimming took off 6 bases at V and 7 bases at J, with 10 bases between the two ends. In germline, CDR1 is MNHEY, CDR2 SMNVEV (reference sequence). The CDR3 runs to 12 residues. CDR3 nucleotide sequence: TGTGCCAGCAGCCGGGGAGGTAATGAGCAGTTCTTC. It encodes CASSRGGNEQFF.

The table lists this clonotype with a count of one. This chain connects TRBV7-9 to TRBJ2-1; 8 bases are shared with TRBD2. After removal of 1 base from V and 15 bases from J, the junction contained 8 bases not matched to a gene. CDR3 length: 13 amino acids. Germline V gene lookup returns CDR1 SEHNR and CDR2 FQNEAQ (reference sequence). The CDR3 reads CASSLVLAGDTFF. The DNA of the CDR3 is TGTGCCAGCAGCTTAGTCCTAGCGGGTGATACGTTCTTC.

In DNA, the CDR3 is TGTGCCAGCGCTCAGGAAGGGTCCTCAGAGACCCAGTACTTC. It yields the protein CASAQEGSSETQYF. The chain has TRBV27 and TRBJ2-5; D gene unclear. Looked up from germline, CDR1 is MNHEY and CDR2 is SMNVEV (reference sequence). The CDR3 sequence is 14 residues long. Trimming removed 8 bases at V and 4 bases at J, with 17 bases between.

The gene calls are TRBV5-6 and TRBJ2-3; D may be TRBD1 or TRBD2 (5 bases each). V dropped 3 bases and J dropped 8 bases, with 13 bases sitting between them. The germline V gene encodes CDR1 SGHDT and CDR2 YYEEEE. This CDR3 comprises 13 residues. The CDR3 here is CASSSFGGGTQYF. As DNA, the CDR3 is TGTGCCAGCAGCTCGTTTGGTGGGGGTACGCAGTATTTT.

The chain couples TRBV7-2 to TRBJ2-5, with TRBD2 matching over 11 bases. The V gene end was trimmed by 1 base and the J gene end by 7 bases; junction bases not matched to a gene: 14. Germline CDR1 is SGHTA and CDR2 is FQGNSA. The CDR3 totals 18 residues. In DNA form, the CDR3 reads TGTGCCAGCAGCTTAGAGTCTAGCGGGGGGAATAGACTGGGGACCCAGTACTTC. Translation gives CASSLESSGGNRLGTQYF.

This clonotype has more than one count but fewer than ten. The V and J genes are TRBV11-2 and TRBJ2-3; possible D gene TRBD1, 6 bases. Trimming cost V 2 bases and J 6 bases, with 18 bases left between them. The CDR3 runs 16 residues. Germline V gene data show CDR1 as SGHAT and CDR2 as FQNNGV. In nucleotides, the CDR3 is TGTGCCAGCAGCTTATTCTCAGGGGTTGTCGCGGATACGCAGTATTTT. Translating gives CASSLFSGVVADTQYF. Drawing the rest from reference TRBV11-2 and TRBJ2-3, the complete variable domain is EAGVAQSPRYKIIEKRQSVAFWCNPISGHATLYWYQQILGQGPKLLIQFQNNGVVDDSQLPKDRFSAERLKGVDSTLKIQPAKLEDSAVYLCASSLFSGVVADTQYFGPGTRLTVL.

The V call is TRBV4-1, the J call TRBJ2-5; D may be TRBD1 or TRBD2 (6 bases each). V was cut by 0 bases and J by 4 bases, with 18 bases left in between. This CDR3 is built from 17 residues. Germline V gives CDR1 MGHRA, CDR2 YSYEKL. Here the CDR3 DNA reads TGCGCCAGCAGCCAAGAATCGGGGGCTAGCACTGGAGAGACCCAGTACTTC. It translates to CASSQESGASTGETQYF.